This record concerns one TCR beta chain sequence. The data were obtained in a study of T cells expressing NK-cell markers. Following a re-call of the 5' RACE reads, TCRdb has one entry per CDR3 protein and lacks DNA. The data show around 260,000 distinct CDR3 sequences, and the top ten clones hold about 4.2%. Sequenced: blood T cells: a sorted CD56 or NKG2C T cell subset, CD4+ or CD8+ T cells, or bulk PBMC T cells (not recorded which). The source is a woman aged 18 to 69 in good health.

The CDR3 is CASSQYRDNYNEQFF. This chain uses TRBV4-1 with TRBJ2-1; TCRdb picks TRBD1, but there is no DNA to check that call. This CDR3 is built from 15 residues. The germline CDR1 and CDR2 sequences are MGHRA and YSYEKL.